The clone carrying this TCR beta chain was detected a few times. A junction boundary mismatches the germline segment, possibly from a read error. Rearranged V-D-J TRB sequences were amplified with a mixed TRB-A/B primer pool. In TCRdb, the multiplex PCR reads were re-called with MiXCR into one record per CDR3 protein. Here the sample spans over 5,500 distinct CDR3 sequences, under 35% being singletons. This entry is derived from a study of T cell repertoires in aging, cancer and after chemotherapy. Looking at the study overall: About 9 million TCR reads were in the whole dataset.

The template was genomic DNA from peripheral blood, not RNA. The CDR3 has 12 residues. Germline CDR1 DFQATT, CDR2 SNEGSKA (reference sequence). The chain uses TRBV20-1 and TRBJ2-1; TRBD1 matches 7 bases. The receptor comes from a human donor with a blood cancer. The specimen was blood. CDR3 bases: TGCAGTGCTAGGGACAGGTCCCAACCCCCGCTCTTC. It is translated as CSARDRSQPPLF.